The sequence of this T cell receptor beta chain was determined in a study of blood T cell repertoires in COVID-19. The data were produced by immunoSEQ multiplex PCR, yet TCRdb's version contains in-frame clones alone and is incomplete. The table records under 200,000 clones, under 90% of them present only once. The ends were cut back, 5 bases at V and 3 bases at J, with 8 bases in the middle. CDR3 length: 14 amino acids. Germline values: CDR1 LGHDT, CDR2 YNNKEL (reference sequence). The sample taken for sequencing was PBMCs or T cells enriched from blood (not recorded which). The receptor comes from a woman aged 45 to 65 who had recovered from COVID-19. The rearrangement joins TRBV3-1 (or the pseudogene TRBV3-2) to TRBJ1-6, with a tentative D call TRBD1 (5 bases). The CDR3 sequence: CASSSDSYNSPLHF. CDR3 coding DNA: TGTGCCAGCAGCTCTGACAGCTATAATTCACCCCTCCACTTT.